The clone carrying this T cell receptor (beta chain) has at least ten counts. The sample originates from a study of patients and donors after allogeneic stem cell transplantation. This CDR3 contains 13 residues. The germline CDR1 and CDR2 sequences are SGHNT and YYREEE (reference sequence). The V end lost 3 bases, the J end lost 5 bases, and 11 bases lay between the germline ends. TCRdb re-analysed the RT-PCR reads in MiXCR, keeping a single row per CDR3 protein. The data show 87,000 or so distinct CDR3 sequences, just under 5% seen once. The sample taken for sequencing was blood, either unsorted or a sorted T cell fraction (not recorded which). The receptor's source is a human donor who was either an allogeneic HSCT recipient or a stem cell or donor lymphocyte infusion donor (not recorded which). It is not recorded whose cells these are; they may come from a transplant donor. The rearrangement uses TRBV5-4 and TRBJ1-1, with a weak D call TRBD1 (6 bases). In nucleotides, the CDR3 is TGTGCCAGCAGCTCCCTGGACAGAACTGAAGCTTTCTTT. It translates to CASSSLDRTEAFF.